This note documents a single TCR beta chain sequence. The method was immunoSEQ multiplex PCR; TCRdb's version includes in-frame clones alone and lacks a portion of them. This sample yields around 84,000 clones, of which more than 70% are seen a single time; about 8.7% belongs to the top ten. The data belong to a study of T cell responses to AZD1222 COVID-19 vaccine. The CDR3 spans 15 residues. V dropped 8 bases and J dropped 1; count of bases not matched to a gene: 9. Germline CDR1 is LGHNA and CDR2 is YSLEER. The sequencing used peripheral blood, collected on day 0 of AZD1222 vaccination. This sequence joins TRBV4-3 and TRBJ1-1; 8 bases match TRBD1. This sequence originates from an adult in good health. Written as DNA, the CDR3 is TGCGCCAGCCGATCGACAGGGGCGGGGAACACTGAAGCTTTCTTT. Translated, it gives CASRSTGAGNTEAFF.